This TCR beta chain was identified during a study of control samples from healthy donors and cancer patients. Germline CDR1 and CDR2: KGHSH and LQKENI. The CDR3 is 12 residues long. V was trimmed by 6 bases and J by 5 bases, leaving 7 bases between them. Clones were read by immunoSEQ multiplex PCR, and TCRdb kept only the in-frame ones, dropping some. This sample has more than 100,000 clones, with about 93% found just once. The specimen sequenced was blood. The chain has TRBV18 and TRBJ2-2; unclear D gene. This sequence originates from a man younger than 35 in good health. The CDR3 spells CASSPQTGELFF. The CDR3 nucleotides are TGTGCCAGCTCCCCGCAGACCGGGGAGCTGTTTTTT.